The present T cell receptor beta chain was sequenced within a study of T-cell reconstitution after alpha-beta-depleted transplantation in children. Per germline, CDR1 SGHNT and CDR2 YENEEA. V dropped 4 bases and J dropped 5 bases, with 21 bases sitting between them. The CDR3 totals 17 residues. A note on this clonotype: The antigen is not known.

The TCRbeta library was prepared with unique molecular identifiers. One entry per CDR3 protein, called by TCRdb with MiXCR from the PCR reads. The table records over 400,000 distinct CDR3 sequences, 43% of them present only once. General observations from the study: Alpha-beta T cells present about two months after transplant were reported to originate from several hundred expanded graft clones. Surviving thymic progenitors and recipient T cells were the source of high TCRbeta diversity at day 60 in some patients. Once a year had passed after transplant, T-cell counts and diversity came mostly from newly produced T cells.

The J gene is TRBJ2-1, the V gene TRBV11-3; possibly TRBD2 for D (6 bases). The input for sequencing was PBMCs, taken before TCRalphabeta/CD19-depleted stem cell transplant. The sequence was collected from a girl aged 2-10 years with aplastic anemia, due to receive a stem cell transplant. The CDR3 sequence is CASSSLALGGINNEQFF. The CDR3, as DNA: TGTGCCAGCAGCTCCCTAGCCCTTGGGGGGATAAACAATGAGCAGTTCTTC.